Below, 9 T cell receptor beta chains from the same sample are listed, as sequenced in a study of regulatory T cells in long-lasting Graves disease. Time point meaning: newly diagnosed GD, antithyroid drugs for less than 3 months. Extracted PBMC RNA gave rise to the TCR library. iRepertoire HTBI primers and Arm-PCR of CDR3 regions built TCR beta libraries. TCRdb used MiXCR to reprocess the multiplex PCR reads, holding one entry per CDR3 protein. The table lists more than 400,000 distinct CDR3 sequences, 15% to 20% of them singletons, with 12% in the top ten. This same sample was also part of a study on T cells in Graves' hyperthyroidism and ophthalmopathy.

Sequencing used peripheral blood mononuclear cells (PBMCs), obtained at new diagnosis, from a patient treated with antithyroid drugs. The receptors come from a man in his forties with Graves disease.

This clonotype appeared many times. This sequence joins TRBV30 and TRBJ1-5, with a possible D match to TRBD1 (6 bases). Germline CDR1 reads GTSNPN; CDR2 reads SVGIG (reference sequence). CDR3 length: 14 residues. V lost 2 bases to trimming and J lost 6 bases, with 14 bases between them. The CDR3, as DNA: TGTGCCTGGAGTACAGGGTTGGAGGGTCAGCCCCAGCATTTT. Translated: CAWSTGLEGQPQHF.

This clonotype showed up many times. The V gene is TRBV11-2, the J gene TRBJ2-1; the D is unclear. The CDR3 covers 17 residues. The germline gives CDR1 SGHAT, CDR2 FQNNGV. The V end lost 4 bases, the J end lost 8 bases, and 24 bases lay between the germline ends. The CDR3 spells CASSSFPRANQGDEQFF. The DNA for the CDR3 is TGTGCCAGCAGCTCCTTTCCCCGGGCCAACCAAGGCGATGAGCAGTTCTTC.

The chain joins TRBV19 to TRBJ2-5; 10 nucleotides match TRBD2. Looked up from germline, CDR1 is LNHDA and CDR2 is SQIVND (reference sequence). The CDR3 loop spans 16 amino acids. The V and J ends lost 2 bases and 2 bases, in that order; junction bases with no gene match: 5. Here the CDR3 DNA reads TGTGCCAGTAGTATAACCCGGACTAGCGGTCAAGAGACCCAGTACTTC. Its protein product is CASSITRTSGQETQYF.

In the case of this clonotype: Possible read error: a much larger clone is one base away. The rearrangement links TRBV7-9 to TRBJ2-3, with 12 bases identical to TRBD2. The CDR3 spans 15 residues. Germline CDR1 reads SEHNR; CDR2 reads FQNEAQ (reference sequence). CDR3 amino acids: CVSSPSGRGADTQYF. CDR3 bases: TGTGTCAGCAGCCCTAGCGGGAGGGGAGCAGATACGCAGTATTTT.

In its sample, this clonotype was seen many times. The chain couples TRBV3-1 to TRBJ2-7, with 8 bases matching TRBD2. Germline values: CDR1 LGHDT, CDR2 YNNKEL (reference sequence). This CDR3 region has 15 residues. After removal of 5 bases from V and 3 bases from J, the junction contained 9 bases not matched to a gene. CDR3 protein: CASSSRWTSNYEQYF. CDR3 nucleotide sequence: TGTGCCAGCAGCTCAAGGTGGACTAGCAACTACGAGCAGTACTTC.

This clonotype was recorded at least ten times. CDR3 DNA: TGCGCCAGCAGCTTGTCACCAGGGCCCAACGAGCAGTACTTC. Translation: CASSLSPGPNEQYF. This chain connects TRBV5-1 to TRBJ2-7, with D possibly being TRBD1 (5 bases). The length of the CDR3 is 14 residues. The V end was cut by 1 base, the J end by 5 bases, with 13 bases between. Germline assignment: CDR1 SGHRS and CDR2 YFSETQ.

This clonotype was seen a handful of times. J is TRBJ2-7 and V is TRBV5-5; 9 positions match TRBD1. Germline CDR1 is SGHKS and CDR2 is YYEKEE (reference sequence). The length of the CDR3 is 14 residues. Trimming at V came to 4 bases and at J to 4 bases, leaving 6 bases not matched to a gene. The CDR3: CASSPDRGDYEQYF. The CDR3 bases are TGTGCCAGCAGCCCGGACAGGGGCGATTACGAGCAGTACTTC.

The DNA of the CDR3 is TGCAGCGTTGTCAGGGGAGGGATGAACACTGAAGCTTTCTTT. Residues: CSVVRGGMNTEAFF. The V call is TRBV29-1, the J call TRBJ1-1; D might be TRBD1 (6 bases). This CDR3 is built from 14 residues. The V gene's germline CDR1 is SQVTM and CDR2 ANQGSEA. V gave up 4 bases and J gave up 0 bases, with 12 bases separating them.

This clonotype has ten or more counts. The rearrangement uses TRBV18 and TRBJ1-1; 7 bases agree with TRBD1. The CDR3 totals 15 residues. With 0 bases clipped from V and 10 bases from J, the junction kept 11 bases outside the gene matches. The germline CDR1 and CDR2 sequences are KGHSH and LQKENI. The CDR3: CASSPPARQGVGAFF. The DNA of the CDR3 is TGTGCCAGCTCACCACCAGCTCGGCAGGGGGTAGGAGCTTTCTTT.